This T cell receptor (beta chain) was recovered during a study of CD8+CD57+ T cells in acquired aplastic anemia. The wider study: Recorded DNA amounts for sorted CD4+ and CD8+ cells had an average of about 3.5 ug.

Study-level findings and limits: Significance was not reached for CD8+ Simpson's diversity between patients and controls. Approximately 30 was the count of CD8+ CDR3 sequences that patients shared with controls.

As for this clonotype: Its target is not known.

Genomic DNA constituted the template upon which TCR beta VDJ and CDR3 profiling was performed. TCRdb recomputed calls from the reads with MiXCR, one row per CDR3 protein. Among about 200,000 distinct CDR3 sequences listed, roughly 60% were seen once. Sequencing was done on patients that had shown CD8+CD57+ cell expansion by flow cytometry. Patients were treatment-naive when blood was sampled. The receptor's source is a human donor with aplastic anemia. The sequencing sample was made of sorted CD4+, CD8+, or CD8+CD57+ T cells (not recorded which) from PBMCs.

CDR3: CASGQGPEKLFF. The CDR3, as DNA: TGCGCCAGCGGACAGGGTCCTGAAAAACTGTTTTTT. The rearrangement links TRBV10-2 to TRBJ1-4, with TRBD1 matching 8 bases. Per the germline V gene, CDR1 is WSHSY and CDR2 is SAAADI. The J segment lost 7 bases and the V segment lost 8 bases, leaving 3 bases of the junction unmatched. The CDR3 consists of 12 residues.